Presented here are 24 T cell receptor beta chains from one specimen sequenced in a study of cytomegalovirus exposure and HLA in healthy donors. The PCR employed 60 Vbeta primers together with 13 Jbeta primers. Assay used: immunoSEQ multiplex PCR; TCRdb lists only in-frame clones, some missing. The repertoire holds approximately 32,000 clones, roughly 76% seen once, with around 8.4% in the top ten. Material for sequencing was PBMCs. All receptors come from a woman between 25 and 40 years old in good health and CMV-seropositive.

This rearrangement joins TRBV28 to TRBJ1-2, with 9 bases that match TRBD1. Trimming took 4 bases from V and 6 from J; bases not matched to a gene: 9. Germline CDR1 reads MDHEN; CDR2 reads SYDVKM. The CDR3 is 15 residues long. The DNA for the CDR3 is TGTGCCAGCAGTTCCCCGGACAGGGGAAGGGATGGCTACACCTTC. Protein: CASSSPDRGRDGYTF.

This clone was found a few times. The chain joins TRBV12-5 to TRBJ1-2; TRBD1 is a possible D gene (6 bases). Trimming pared 3 bases from V and 7 bases from J, leaving 9 bases between. This CDR3 is 12 amino acids long. Germline CDR1 LGHNT, CDR2 FRNRAP. CDR3 loop: CASGFEQGGYTF. The CDR3 region has the DNA TGTGCTAGTGGTTTCGAACAGGGTGGCTACACCTTC. Complete variable domain (other parts from reference TRBV12-5 and TRBJ1-2): DARVTQTPRHKVTEMGQEVTMRCQPILGHNTVFWYRQTMMQGLELLAYFRNRAPLDDSGMPKDRFSAEMPDATLATLKIQPSEPRDSAVYFCASGFEQGGYTFGSGTRLTVV.

The rearrangement links TRBV11-2 to TRBJ1-2; a weak D match, TRBD1 (6 bases). V gave up 5 bases and J gave up 4 bases, with 11 bases separating them. The CDR3 extends over 13 amino acids. Germline V gene data show CDR1 as SGHAT and CDR2 as FQNNGV. CDR3 DNA: TGTGCCAGCAGCCCCGGACAGAGCTATGGCTACACCTTC. Its protein is CASSPGQSYGYTF.

This clone showed up just once. This sequence joins TRBV7-8 and TRBJ2-5; possibly TRBD1 for D (5 bases). The tail of the sequence fits TRBJ2-7 better, so the J call may be wrong. The CDR3 is 14 residues long. CDR1 is SGHVS and CDR2 is FQNEAQ in the germline V gene. The CDR3 reads CASSQDTYSYEQYF. CDR3 DNA sequence: TGTGCCAGCAGCCAGGACACATACTCCTACGAGCAGTACTTC.

The chain couples TRBV9 to TRBJ2-7; 8 bases are a match to TRBD1. Germline trimming cut 4 bases from V and 2 bases from J; bases unmatched to any gene: 2. This CDR3 contains 13 residues. Per germline, CDR1 SGDLS and CDR2 YYNGEE. The CDR3 coding sequence is TGTGCCAGCAGCTCACAGGGGGCCTACGAGCAGTACTTC. Protein sequence: CASSSQGAYEQYF.

The chain carries TRBV5-8 and TRBJ2-7; perhaps TRBD1 as D (6 bases). CDR1 and CDR2 (germline): SGHTS, YDEGEE. Between the trimmed V and J ends, which lost 2 bases and 6 bases, there was a span of 18 bases. The CDR3 sequence is 15 residues long. CDR3 nucleotide sequence: TGTGCCAGCAGCTTAAGCGGACAGTCTTTCGTCGAGCAGTACTTC. Protein: CASSLSGQSFVEQYF. Complete variable domain (other parts from reference TRBV5-8 and TRBJ2-7): EAGVTQSPTHLIKTRGQQATLRCSPISGHTSVYWYQQALGLGLQFLLWYDEGEERNRGNFPPRFSGRQFPNYSSELNVNALELEDSALYLCASSLSGQSFVEQYFGPGTRLTVT.

A remark on this clone: The same CDR3 arises from other DNA sequences in this sample as well. V gene TRBV6-1 combines with J gene TRBJ1-2; unclear D gene. Germline CDR1 reads MNHNS; CDR2 reads SASEGT. CDR3 size: 12 residues. With 4 bases removed from V and 4 bases from J, the gap between germline ends came to 7 bases. CDR3 sequence reads: CASSGSSYGYTF. The CDR3 DNA is TGTGCCAGCAGTGGTTCCAGCTATGGCTACACCTTC.

J is TRBJ2-4 and V is TRBV25-1, with TRBD2 as a possible D gene (6 bases). In germline, CDR1 is MGHDK, CDR2 SYGVNS. Trimming shortened V by 8 bases and J by 4 bases, and 18 bases separated the two germline ends. There are 15 residues in the CDR3. CDR3 loop: CASGPAGTYKNIQYF. CDR3 DNA sequence: TGTGCCAGCGGACCCGCCGGGACTTATAAAAACATTCAGTACTTC.

V is TRBV7-9 and J is TRBJ2-5; TRBD2 is a possible D gene (5 bases). This CDR3 region has 15 residues. CDR1 is SEHNR, CDR2 FQNEAQ, per germline (reference sequence). Trimming removed 5 bases from V and 3 bases from J, with 16 bases in between. Here the CDR3 reads CASSQRGLIKETQYF. DNA for the CDR3: TGTGCCAGCAGCCAAAGAGGGCTTATAAAAGAGACCCAGTACTTC.

With regard to this clone: One junction end disagrees with the germline gene, perhaps due to a read error. This chain's CDR3 is CARSGNPRGSYNEQFF. The DNA of the CDR3 is TGTGCCCGCAGCGGAAACCCACGGGGCTCCTACAATGAGCAGTTCTTC. The chain employs TRBV9 and TRBJ2-1; D may be TRBD2 (5 bases). Germline V CDR1 and CDR2: SGDLS, YYNGEE. The CDR3 spans 16 residues.

V usage is TRBV11-2 and J usage is TRBJ2-1, with TRBD2 identical over 12 bases. This CDR3 has 15 residues. Germline CDR1 SGHAT, CDR2 FQNNGV. The junction had 3 bases not matched to a gene; V was cut back by 1 base and J by 8 bases. This CDR3 is CASSLGSSGRDEQFF. CDR3 DNA sequence: TGTGCCAGCAGCTTAGGTTCTAGCGGGAGGGATGAGCAGTTCTTC.

The chain links TRBV7-3 to TRBJ2-1; 12 nucleotides align to TRBD2. There are 16 residues in the CDR3. Trimming removed 5 bases from V and 2 bases from J; junction bases left unmatched: 4. The germline V gene has CDR1 SGHTA and CDR2 FQGTGA. The CDR3 nucleotides read TGTGCCAGCAGCCTAGCGGGAGGGGAGGCCTACAATGAGCAGTTCTTC. Its translation is CASSLAGGEAYNEQFF.

The V call is TRBV19, the J call TRBJ1-3; D uncertain. Germline CDR1 LNHDA, CDR2 SQIVND (reference sequence). The CDR3 runs 15 residues. V lost 3 bases to trimming and J lost 0 bases, with 9 bases between them. The CDR3 bases are TGTGCCAGTAGTATGGGAGGAGGCTCTGGAAACACCATATATTTT. It specifies CASSMGGGSGNTIYF.

The CDR3 region has the DNA TGTGCCAGCAGCCGAACGGGACAGCCCTACGAGCAGTACTTC. This sequence encodes CASSRTGQPYEQYF. The J gene is TRBJ2-7, the V gene TRBV7-6; 7 bases agree with TRBD1. Germline V gene lookup returns CDR1 SGHVS and CDR2 FNYEAQ. Germline trimming cut 5 bases from V and 2 bases from J; bases unmatched to any gene: 6. This CDR3 region has 14 residues.

This clone appeared once. The chain has TRBV18 and TRBJ2-5; a possible D gene is TRBD2 (6 bases). The CDR3 runs to 13 residues. V was shortened by 3 bases and J by 3 bases, with 8 bases between the two germline ends. CDR1 and CDR2 (germline): KGHSH, LQKENI. CDR3 DNA sequence: TGTGCCAGCTCACCGGGGGGAGAAGAGACCCAGTACTTC. It is translated as CASSPGGEETQYF. Combining the CDR3 with reference TRBV18 and TRBJ2-5 gives the whole variable domain NAGVMQNPRHLVRRRGQEARLRCSPMKGHSHVYWYRQLPEEGLKFMVYLQKENIIDESGMPKERFSAEFPKEGPSILRIQQVVRGDSAAYFCASSPGGEETQYFGPGTRLLVL.

The chain links TRBV4-2 to TRBJ2-3, with D uncertain. Germline CDR1 and CDR2: LGHNA and YNFKEQ. V was trimmed by 1 base and J by 2 bases, leaving 7 bases between them. There are 14 residues in the CDR3. The DNA of the CDR3 is TGTGCCAGCAGCCAAGGTAGTTACACAGATACGCAGTATTTT. Its translation is CASSQGSYTDTQYF.

The rearrangement uses TRBV19 and TRBJ2-7; 7 bases are a match to TRBD2. The ends lost 5 bases at V and 5 bases at J; junction bases unmatched: 9. The CDR3 has 14 residues. The germline CDR1 and CDR2 sequences are LNHDA and SQIVND (reference sequence). The CDR3 reads CASSLTAGNHEQYF. In DNA, the CDR3 is TGTGCCAGTAGTCTCACAGCGGGAAACCACGAGCAGTACTTC. Looking up the rest from reference TRBV19 and TRBJ2-7 gives the full variable domain: DGGITQSPKYLFRKEGQNVTLSCEQNLNHDAMYWYRQDPGQGLRLIYYSQIVNDFQKGDIAEGYSVSREKKESFPLTVTSAQKNPTAFYLCASSLTAGNHEQYFGPGTRLTVT.

The chain employs TRBV4-2 and TRBJ2-1, with 7 bases lining up with TRBD2. This CDR3 has 18 amino acids. From germline, CDR1 is LGHNA and CDR2 YNFKEQ. Trimming took 0 bases from V and 7 from J; bases not matched to a gene: 15. In DNA form, the CDR3 reads TGTGCCAGCAGCCAAGACGACCAGGGTCTTGTCGGGAGGAATGAGCAGTTCTTC. As protein: CASSQDDQGLVGRNEQFF.

The rearrangement joins TRBV4-2 to TRBJ2-3; TRBD2 agrees at 9 bases. The V gene end was trimmed by 3 bases and the J gene end by 5 bases; junction bases not matched to a gene: 3. This CDR3 contains 14 residues. From germline, CDR1 is LGHNA and CDR2 YNFKEQ. The CDR3 DNA reads as TGTGCCAGCAGCCAGGGACTAGCAGGAGATACGCAGTATTTT. It translates to CASSQGLAGDTQYF.

The chain combines TRBV18 with TRBJ1-2; D gene ambiguous. The germline gives CDR1 KGHSH, CDR2 LQKENI. The CDR3 sequence is 14 residues long. The V end was cut by 3 bases, the J end by 0 bases, with 8 bases between. CDR3 nucleotides: TGTGCCAGCTCACCGCAGGCCCCTAACTATGGCTACACCTTC. Translated: CASSPQAPNYGYTF.

CDR3 amino acids: CASSLSLDTQYF. DNA of the CDR3: TGTGCCAGCAGCTTGTCTCTAGATACCCAGTACTTC. This sequence joins TRBV5-5 and TRBJ2-5; D is undetermined. This CDR3 comprises 12 residues. The germline V gene has CDR1 SGHKS and CDR2 YYEKEE (reference sequence). V lost 1 base to trimming and J lost 8 bases, with 9 bases between them.

The chain has TRBV6-8 and TRBJ2-6; D possibly corresponds to TRBD2 (5 bases). Trimming took 6 bases from V and 3 from J, leaving 12 bases between them. Germline CDR1 MNHGY, CDR2 SAAAGT. The CDR3 is made up of 15 amino acids. The CDR3 sequence is CASSQGLGGANVLTF. CDR3 coding DNA: TGTGCCAGCAGCCAAGGACTTGGTGGGGCCAACGTCCTGACTTTC.

In its sample, this clone was seen a few times. The J gene is TRBJ2-3, the V gene TRBV4-2; D perhaps matches TRBD2 (5 bases). The CDR3 length is 13 residues. Trimming shortened V by 0 bases and J by 6 bases, and 7 bases separated the two germline ends. Germline V gene lookup returns CDR1 LGHNA and CDR2 YNFKEQ. CDR3 protein: CASSQERADTQYF. The CDR3 nucleotides read TGTGCCAGCAGCCAAGAGAGGGCGGATACGCAGTATTTT.

The rearrangement uses TRBV7-9 and TRBJ1-6; D gene uncertain. Trimming shortened V by 7 bases and J by 11 bases, and 18 bases separated the two germline ends. The CDR3 has 14 amino acids. Germline V gene lookup returns CDR1 SEHNR and CDR2 FQNEAQ (reference sequence). CDR3 sequence (DNA): TGTGCCAGCATCTCAGATGGGAGGATAGCACCCCTCCACTTT. Protein sequence: CASISDGRIAPLHF.